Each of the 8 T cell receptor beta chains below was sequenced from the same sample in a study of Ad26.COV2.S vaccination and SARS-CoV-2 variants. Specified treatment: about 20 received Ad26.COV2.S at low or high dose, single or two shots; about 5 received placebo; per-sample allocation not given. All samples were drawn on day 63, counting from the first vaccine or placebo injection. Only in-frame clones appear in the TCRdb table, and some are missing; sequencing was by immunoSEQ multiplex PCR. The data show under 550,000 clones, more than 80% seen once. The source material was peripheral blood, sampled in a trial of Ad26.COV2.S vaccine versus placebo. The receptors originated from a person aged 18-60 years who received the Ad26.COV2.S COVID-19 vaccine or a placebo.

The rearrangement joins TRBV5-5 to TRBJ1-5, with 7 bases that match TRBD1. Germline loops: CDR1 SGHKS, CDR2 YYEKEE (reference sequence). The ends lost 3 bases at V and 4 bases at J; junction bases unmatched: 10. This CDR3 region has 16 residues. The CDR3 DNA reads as TGTGCCAGCAGCTCCCGGGACAGCCTGTGGAATCAGCCCCAGCATTTT. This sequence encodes CASSSRDSLWNQPQHF.

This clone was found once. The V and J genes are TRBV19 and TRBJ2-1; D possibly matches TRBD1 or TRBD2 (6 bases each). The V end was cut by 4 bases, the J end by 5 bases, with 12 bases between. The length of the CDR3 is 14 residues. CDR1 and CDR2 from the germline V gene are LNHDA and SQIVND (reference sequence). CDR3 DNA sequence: TGTGCCAGTAGTAAAGGAGGGGGAGACAATGAGCAGTTCTTC. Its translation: CASSKGGGDNEQFF.

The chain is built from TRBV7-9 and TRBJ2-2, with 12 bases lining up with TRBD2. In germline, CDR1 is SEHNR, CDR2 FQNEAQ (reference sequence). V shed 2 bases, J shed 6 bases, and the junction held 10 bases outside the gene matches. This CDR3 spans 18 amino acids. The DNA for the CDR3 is TGTGCCAGCAGCTTAACCCCCCGACTAGCGGGAGATTCCGGGGAGCTGTTTTTT. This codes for CASSLTPRLAGDSGELFF.

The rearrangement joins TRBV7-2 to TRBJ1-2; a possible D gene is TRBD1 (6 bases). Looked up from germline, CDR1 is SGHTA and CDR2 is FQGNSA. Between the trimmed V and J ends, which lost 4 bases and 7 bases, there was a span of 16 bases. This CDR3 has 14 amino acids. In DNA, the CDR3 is TGTGCCAGCAGCTACAATGGGGGCGACGGTGGCTACACCTTC. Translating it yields CASSYNGGDGGYTF.

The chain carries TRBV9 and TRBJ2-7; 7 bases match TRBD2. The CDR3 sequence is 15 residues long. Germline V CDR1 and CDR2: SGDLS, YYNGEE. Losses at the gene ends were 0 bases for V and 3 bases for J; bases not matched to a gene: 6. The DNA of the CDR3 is TGTGCCAGCAGCGTAGGGGTGCAGCGGGACTACGAGCAGTACTTC. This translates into CASSVGVQRDYEQYF.

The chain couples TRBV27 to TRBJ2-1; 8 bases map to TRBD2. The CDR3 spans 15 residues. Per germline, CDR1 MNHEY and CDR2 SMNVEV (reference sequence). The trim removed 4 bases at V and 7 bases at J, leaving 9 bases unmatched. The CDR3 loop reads CASSSPLAGGNEQFF. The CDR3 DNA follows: TGTGCCAGCAGTTCCCCTCTGGCGGGAGGTAATGAGCAGTTCTTC.

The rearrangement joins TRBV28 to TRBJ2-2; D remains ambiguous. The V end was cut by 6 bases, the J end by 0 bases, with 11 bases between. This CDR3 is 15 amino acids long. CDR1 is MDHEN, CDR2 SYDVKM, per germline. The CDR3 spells CASSQVNTNTGELFF. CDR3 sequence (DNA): TGTGCCAGCAGCCAAGTTAATACGAACACCGGGGAGCTGTTTTTT.

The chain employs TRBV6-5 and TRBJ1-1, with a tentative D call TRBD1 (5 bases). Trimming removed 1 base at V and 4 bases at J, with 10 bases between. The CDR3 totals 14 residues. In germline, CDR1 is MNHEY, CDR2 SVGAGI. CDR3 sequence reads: CASSYYARGTEAFF. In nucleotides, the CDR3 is TGTGCCAGCAGTTACTATGCAAGGGGCACTGAAGCTTTCTTT.